The T cell receptor beta chain described here comes from a study of T cells in Graves' hyperthyroidism and ophthalmopathy. Under 3 months was the duration of disease in ophthalmopathy patients, who also had a Clinical Activity Score of at least 3 and a NOSPECS grade of at least 4. RNA transcripts were the template for amplifying TCR beta CDR3 regions. HTBI primers drove first-round RT-PCR of the TCR CDR3. TCRdb recomputed calls from the multiplex PCR reads with MiXCR, one row per CDR3 protein. The table has 530,000 or so distinct CDR3 sequences, under 20% seen once. CDR3 length equals 11 residues. Trimming cost V 5 bases and J 8 bases, with 9 bases left between them. Germline V CDR1 and CDR2: LNHDA, SQIVND (reference sequence).

The sequencing sample was made of blood. The chain links TRBV19 to TRBJ1-2; D unresolved. The TCR sequence derives from a woman between 18 and 29 years old with Graves' ophthalmopathy. CDR3 sequence: CASSHIGGYTF. CDR3 DNA: TGTGCCAGTAGTCATATCGGAGGCTACACCTTC.